This T cell receptor beta chain was found in a study of technical replicates of blood from a handful of donors. Using immunoSEQ multiplex PCR, the repertoire was profiled, and TCRdb retains in-frame clones only, with some absent. The sample lists 50,000 to 60,000 clones, around 91% occurring once. Looked up from germline, CDR1 is SGHRS and CDR2 is YFSETQ. Trimming shortened V by 0 bases and J by 2 bases, and 5 bases separated the two germline ends. This CDR3 contains 13 residues. Sequencing was done on a sample of PBMCs. This TCR came from a human donor in good health. Some clones in this sample may be carry-over from other donors' samples. The genes are TRBV5-1 and TRBJ2-5, with a possible D match to TRBD1 (5 bases). For the CDR3, the DNA is TGCGCCAGCAGCTTGGGACAGCAAGAGACCCAGTACTTC. Protein product: CASSLGQQETQYF.